This entry lists 16 T cell receptor beta chains sequenced from one sample in a study of molecular identifiers for immune sequencing clone quantification. Using its own MiXCR run on the PCR reads, TCRdb lists one record per CDR3 protein. The sample lists around 460,000 distinct CDR3 sequences; about 20% were seen once. Sequencing was done on a sample of naive CD8+ T cells from blood, with Jurkat cell RNA spiked in. Sample subset: FACS-sorted CD8+CD4-CCR7+CD45RA+ naive T cells. All receptors come from a human donor in good health. Some libraries in this study had Jurkat cell RNA spiked in.

The chain has TRBV4-3 and TRBJ2-2, with 7 bases lining up with TRBD2. The CDR3 is 13 amino acids. Germline values: CDR1 LGHNA, CDR2 YSLEER. V lost 8 bases to trimming and J lost 6 bases; unmatched junction nucleotides: 6. Here the CDR3 DNA reads TGCGCCAGCGACGATGGGGGGGCCGGGGAGCTGTTTTTT. It translates to CASDDGGAGELFF.

V and J are TRBV7-2 and TRBJ2-7; TRBD2 matches 7 bases. Germline V gene lookup returns CDR1 SGHTA and CDR2 FQGNSA. The CDR3 runs to 12 residues. J gave up 9 bases and V 1 base, and 3 bases lay outside the gene matches. For the CDR3, the DNA is TGTGCCAGCAGCTTAGTGGGGGGGGGGCAGTACTTC. This sequence encodes CASSLVGGGQYF.

In DNA form, the CDR3 reads TGTGCCAGCAGCACCGCTCTGGCGGGAGTATGGGAGCAGTACTTC. Protein sequence: CASSTALAGVWEQYF. V and J are TRBV7-9 and TRBJ2-7, with TRBD2 matching 7 bases. The CDR3 has 15 residues. CDR1 is SEHNR and CDR2 is FQNEAQ in the germline V gene (reference sequence). Trimming removed 5 bases from V and 7 bases from J; junction bases left unmatched: 14.

Points on this clonotype: A much more abundant neighbour one base away suggests this may be a read error. The V gene is TRBV6-5, the J gene TRBJ2-7; the D call may be TRBD1 or TRBD2 (5 bases each). The CDR3 loop spans 12 amino acids. Trimming removed 2 bases from V and 7 bases from J, with 9 bases in between. Germline assignment: CDR1 MNHEY and CDR2 SVGAGI. The CDR3 protein is CASSYRDGEQYF. CDR3 coding DNA: TGTGCCAGCAGTTACCGGGACGGTGAGCAGTACTTC.

This clonotype has just one count. A clone one base away is much larger, so this may be a read error. The chain links TRBV7-2 to TRBJ2-7; 10 nucleotides match TRBD2. V was clipped by 8 bases and J by 2 bases; unmatched bases: 6. CDR1 is SGHTA, CDR2 FQGNSA, per germline. The CDR3 is 14 residues long. This CDR3 reads CASGWTSGAYEQYF. In DNA form, the CDR3 reads TGTGCCAGCGGCTGGACTAGCGGAGCCTACGAGCAGTACTTC.

The chain employs TRBV4-3 and TRBJ1-1; TRBD1 might be the D (5 bases). The CDR3 runs to 15 residues. V was shortened by 0 bases and J by 7 bases, with 15 bases between the two germline ends. Germline V gives CDR1 LGHNA, CDR2 YSLEER. CDR3 bases: TGCGCCAGCAGCCAAGACGTAAGGGGATATGGTGAAGCTTTCTTT. Its protein product is CASSQDVRGYGEAFF.

This clonotype was seen repeatedly, ten times or more. V and J are TRBV13 and TRBJ2-5; the D gene could be TRBD1 or TRBD2 (5 bases each). Looked up from germline, CDR1 is PRHDT and CDR2 is FYEKMQ (reference sequence). V was shortened by 5 bases and J by 5 bases, with 12 bases between the two germline ends. This CDR3 has 13 amino acids. This CDR3 reads CASSPGRMETQYF. The DNA for the CDR3 is TGTGCCAGCAGCCCGGGACGGATGGAGACCCAGTACTTC.

With respect to this clonotype: It may be a read error: a sequence one base away is much more abundant. The chain carries TRBV9 and TRBJ1-2, with a possible D match to TRBD1 (6 bases). The CDR3 has 17 amino acids. Germline-derived CDR1 and CDR2 are SGDLS and YYNGEE. Trimming shortened V by 1 base and J by 1 base, and 17 bases separated the two germline ends. As DNA, the CDR3 is TGTGCCAGCAGCGTAACCCCCGGACAGAGTAATAACTATGGCTACACCTTC. Residues: CASSVTPGQSNNYGYTF.

This clonotype was detected ten times or more. Written as DNA, the CDR3 is TGTGCCAGCAGTTTGACTGATATAGCCAAAAACATTCAGTACTTC. Protein product: CASSLTDIAKNIQYF. The chain employs TRBV28 and TRBJ2-4; no definite D call. Trimming left V 3 bases short and J 0 bases short, with 9 bases between. Germline CDR1 reads MDHEN; CDR2 reads SYDVKM. This CDR3 has 15 amino acids.

This clonotype was seen only a few times. The chain recombines TRBV27 with TRBJ2-3; D tentatively reads TRBD1 or TRBD2 (5 bases each). Germline values: CDR1 MNHEY, CDR2 SMNVEV (reference sequence). The CDR3 runs to 14 residues. Trimming removed 1 base at V and 6 bases at J, with 11 bases between. CDR3 region: CASSLLGVEDTQYF. CDR3 bases: TGTGCCAGCAGTTTATTGGGGGTCGAGGATACGCAGTATTTT.

On this clonotype itself: This sequence may be a read error, since a much larger clone differs from it by one base. This chain uses TRBV20-1 with TRBJ2-1; the D gene could be TRBD1 or TRBD2 (5 bases each). The V gene lost 0 bases and the J gene lost 6 bases, with 18 bases spanning the gap. The CDR3 totals 16 residues. The germline V gene encodes CDR1 DFQATT and CDR2 SNEGSKA (reference sequence). The CDR3 sequence is CSARDKVGPTCNEQFF. In DNA form, the CDR3 reads TGCAGTGCTAGAGATAAAGTGGGACCAACCTGCAATGAGCAGTTCTTC.

A remark on this clonotype: At one end, the junction sequence differs from germline, possibly due to a read error. J is TRBJ1-1 and V is TRBV2; D is ambiguous. The CDR3 is made up of 11 amino acids. Germline values: CDR1 SNHLY, CDR2 FYNNEI. CDR3 loop: CAGSDWAEAFF. CDR3 bases: TGTGCCGGCAGTGATTGGGCTGAAGCTTTCTTT.

Concerning this clonotype: A much larger clone differs from this one at a single base, so this may be a read error. The rearrangement joins TRBV28 to TRBJ2-1; 7 bases match TRBD2. Trimming cost V 6 bases and J 12 bases; bases outside gene matches: 23. From germline, CDR1 is MDHEN and CDR2 SYDVKM. The CDR3 has 17 amino acids. The CDR3 DNA reads as TGTGCCAGCAGGACCGGGCTAGCGGAGAGCTCCTACGATGGGCAGTTCTTC. Protein product: CASRTGLAESSYDGQFF.

This clonotype was picked up one time. A much larger clonotype is one base distant, so this may be a read error. The chain combines TRBV4-3 with TRBJ2-1, with 7 bases identical to TRBD2. Germline V CDR1 and CDR2: LGHNA, YSLEER. The CDR3 sequence is 13 residues long. This CDR3 reads CAGSPAWGGEQFF. The CDR3 nucleotides are TGCGCCGGCAGCCCGGCGTGGGGGGGAGAGCAGTTCTTC.

The CDR3 protein is CASTSLGGSNEQFF. DNA for the CDR3: TGTGCCAGCACTTCATTGGGAGGGTCCAATGAGCAGTTCTTC. The chain couples TRBV27 to TRBJ2-1; TRBD2 aligns across 7 bases. The germline V gene has CDR1 MNHEY and CDR2 SMNVEV (reference sequence). The CDR3 consists of 14 residues. After removal of 7 bases from V and 6 bases from J, the junction contained 9 bases not matched to a gene.

The chain links TRBV6-2 or TRBV6-3 to TRBJ1-1; D not certain. The ends were cut back, 5 bases at V and 4 bases at J, with 8 bases in the middle. The CDR3 runs to 12 residues. Germline-derived CDR1 and CDR2 are MNHEY and SVGEGT. Here the CDR3 reads CASSPRATEAFF. The CDR3 nucleotides are TGTGCCAGCAGTCCGCGGGCCACTGAAGCTTTCTTT.